Below, one T cell receptor beta chain is given with its context. Its antigen has not been determined. Base-call qualities are not available, and no considerably larger clone is one nucleotide away. Via the germline V gene, CDR1 is SGHAT and CDR2 FQNNGV. Trimming at the junction amounts to 5 bases on V and 7 bases on J, and the germline ends lie 30 bases apart. The CDR3 runs 18 amino acids, cysteine and phenylalanine included. The retained sequence is limited to the CDR3, 54 bases, with the frame set at the first base. This sample is part of a study of shared clonotypes between healthy human individuals (dated by TCRdb to 2018 to 2020). For the wider study: The cohort included three men and a couple of women between 18 and 49 years of age. For each donor, CD4 naive and CD4 memory were each run on three plates, CD8 naive on two plates, and CD8 memory on one plate. To estimate repertoire size and how much clonotypes are shared between individuals, the study performed deep sequencing of blood TCR repertoires from a few healthy adults. To increase sequencing depth and limit assay-specific biases, TCR repertoire library preparation and sequencing were carried out by different laboratories using diverse techniques. Between about 0.8 and 9 billion PBMCs per donor were obtained by leukapheresis. The study at large found these results: The genetic and exposure-history diversity represented was limited by the small number of donors. Clonotypes shared by all four sorted-subset donors showed higher generation probabilities than non-shared clonotypes. Naive subsets generally had larger estimated clonotype richness than memory subsets did. Even with the large sequencing depth, rarefaction of the sorted-subset datasets indicated that sequencing was incomplete. Pairwise subsampling led to the expectation that sequencing depth would affect the degree of clonotype sharing among donors. Sharing across a few donors was observed for approximately 4.6% of naive CD4, under 4% of naive CD8, over 2% of memory CD4, and roughly 0.4% of memory CD8 clonotypes. Sampling was restricted to blood, and TCR repertoires in tissue are likely to differ from TCR repertoires in blood.

TCR CDR3 regions were amplified from genomic DNA by multiplex PCR using the deep immunoSEQ assay. Extracted genomic DNA from each cell subset was distributed evenly across all wells of several immunoSEQ 96-well plates, and each plate was treated as a replicate. For sorted subsets, around 200 ng genomic DNA, equal to about 30,000 T cell genomes, was loaded into each replicate PCR. The purified libraries were quantified using a Qubit 3.0 fluorometer, sized with a Bioanalyzer 2100, and then quantified again using the KAPA Library Quantification kit. Every immunoSEQ 96-well plate was sequenced on a separate single-read 150-cycle Illumina NextSeq 550 flow cell. The authors' analysis ran thus. Because only junctional sequences without quality scores were contained in the immunoSEQ output, filtering matching that applied to full-length reads could not be performed. To assign V/J genes and CDR3, sequences were annotated using PyIR, a Python wrapper for IgBLAST v1.9, with IMGT germline references. Reads were removed for weak V/J assignments (E-value above 1e-6), missing CDR3, stop codons, out-of-frame junctions, or ambiguous translated residues. V3J clonotypes were defined as sequences sharing the same inferred V gene, J gene, and CDR3 amino acid sequence. Percentage overlap between repertoires was computed as shared unique clonotypes divided by the size of the smaller repertoire. Richness of each repertoire was evaluated using RTK rarefaction, the Chao1 estimator, and Recon v2.1 estimates of unobserved clonotypes. Generation probabilities were computed with OLGA for all TCRbeta clonotypes obtained by the gDNA method from several donors. TCRdb's version of the immuneACCESS table is confined to in-frame rearrangements and falls short of the full clone set. An unresolved V gene accounts for under half of the shortfall where checked; the remainder is of unknown origin. That table furnishes V, J and clone size, whereas the DNA furnished D and trimming. This sample is represented by some 2.3 million clones; approximately 93% of them were singletons. The ten largest clones represent about 0.39% of the sample.

Healthy HIV-negative adults with no recently reported acute infections or vaccinations were included as donors. All donors were Caucasian adults living in Nashville, Tennessee, USA. CD4+ T cells were enriched by magnetic negative selection; naive cells were then positively selected on CD45RA, and the negative fraction formed the memory subset. Blood was obtained by leukapheresis, after which PBMCs were separated by Ficoll-Histopaque density gradient centrifugation and cryopreserved in liquid nitrogen vapor phase. Analytical flow cytometry was used to check the purity and quantity of every magnetically sorted T cell population. Genomic DNA was isolated from each sorted fraction and quantified by UV absorbance on a Nanodrop 2000c.

This chain joins TRBV11-2 to TRBJ2-7, with a tentative D gene TRBD1 over 6 matching bases. The material sequenced was naive CD4+ T cells from PBMCs. The cell subset or site label of this sample denotes: CD45RA+ positively selected. This clonotype was obtained from a young man in good health. Some clones in this sample may be carry-over from other donors' samples. The DNA reads TGTGCCAGCAGCCCTGACGTTTGGAGAGACAGGCTGGAAGGGGAGCAGTACTTC. This gives the protein CASSPDVWRDRLEGEQYF.